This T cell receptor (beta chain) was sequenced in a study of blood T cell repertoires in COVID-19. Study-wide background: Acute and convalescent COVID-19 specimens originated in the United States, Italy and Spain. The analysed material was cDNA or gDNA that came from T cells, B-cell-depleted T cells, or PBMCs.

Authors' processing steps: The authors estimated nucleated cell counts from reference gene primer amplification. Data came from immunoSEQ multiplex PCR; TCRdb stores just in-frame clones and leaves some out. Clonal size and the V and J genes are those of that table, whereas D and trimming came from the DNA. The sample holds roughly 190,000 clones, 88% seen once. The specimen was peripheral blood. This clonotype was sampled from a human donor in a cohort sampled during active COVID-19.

The CDR3 DNA reads TGTGCCAGCAGCCAAGCCACAGGGTATTCACCCCTCCACTTT. Protein sequence: CASSQATGYSPLHF. J is TRBJ1-6 and V is TRBV3-1 (or the pseudogene TRBV3-2); weak D call: TRBD1 (6 bases). This CDR3 spans 14 amino acids. The germline V gene encodes CDR1 LGHDT and CDR2 YNNKEL (reference sequence). Trimming pared 1 base from V and 8 bases from J, leaving 9 bases between.